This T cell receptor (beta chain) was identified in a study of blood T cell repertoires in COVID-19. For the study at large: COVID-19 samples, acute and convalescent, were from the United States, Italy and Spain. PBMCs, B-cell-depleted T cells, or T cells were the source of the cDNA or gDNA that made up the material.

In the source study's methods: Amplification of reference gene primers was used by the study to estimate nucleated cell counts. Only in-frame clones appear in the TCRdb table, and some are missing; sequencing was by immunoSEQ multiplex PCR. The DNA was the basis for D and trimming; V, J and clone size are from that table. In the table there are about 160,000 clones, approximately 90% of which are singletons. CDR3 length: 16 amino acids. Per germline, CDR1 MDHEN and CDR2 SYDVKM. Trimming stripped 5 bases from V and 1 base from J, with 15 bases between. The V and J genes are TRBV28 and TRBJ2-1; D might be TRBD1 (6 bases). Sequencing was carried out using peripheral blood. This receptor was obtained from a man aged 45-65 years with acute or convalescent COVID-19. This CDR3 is CASSRWDTGSYNEQFF. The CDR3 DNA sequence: TGTGCCAGCAGTCGTTGGGACACCGGTTCCTACAATGAGCAGTTCTTC.